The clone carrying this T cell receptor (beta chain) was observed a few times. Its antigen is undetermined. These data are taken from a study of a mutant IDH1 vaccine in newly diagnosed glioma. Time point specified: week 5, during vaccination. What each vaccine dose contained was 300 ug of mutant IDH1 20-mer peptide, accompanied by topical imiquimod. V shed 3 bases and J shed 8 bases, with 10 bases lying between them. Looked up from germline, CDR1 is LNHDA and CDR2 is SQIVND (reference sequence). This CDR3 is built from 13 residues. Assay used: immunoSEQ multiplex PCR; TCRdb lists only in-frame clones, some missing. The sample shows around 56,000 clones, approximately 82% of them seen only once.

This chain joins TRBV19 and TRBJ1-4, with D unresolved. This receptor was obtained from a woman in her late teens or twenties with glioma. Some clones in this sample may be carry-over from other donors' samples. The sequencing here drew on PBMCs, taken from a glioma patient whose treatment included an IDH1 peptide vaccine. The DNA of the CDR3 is TGTGCCAGTAGTATCGGGTTTCGGGAAAAACTGTTTTTT. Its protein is CASSIGFREKLFF.